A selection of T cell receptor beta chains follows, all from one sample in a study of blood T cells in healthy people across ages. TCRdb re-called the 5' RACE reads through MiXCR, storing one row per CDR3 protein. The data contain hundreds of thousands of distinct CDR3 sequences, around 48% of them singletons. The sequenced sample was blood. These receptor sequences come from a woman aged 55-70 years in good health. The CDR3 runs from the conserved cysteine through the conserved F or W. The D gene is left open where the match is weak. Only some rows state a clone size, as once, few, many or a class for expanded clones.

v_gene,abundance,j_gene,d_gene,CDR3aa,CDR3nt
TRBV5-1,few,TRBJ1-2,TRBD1,CASSLNIGTDGYTF,TGCGCCAGCAGCTTGAATATCGGGACAGACGGCTACACCTTC
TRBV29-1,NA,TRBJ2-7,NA,CSVATASLGYEQYF,TGCAGCGTTGCGACCGCGAGTCTAGGTTACGAGCAGTACTTC
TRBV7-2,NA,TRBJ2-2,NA,CASSFTGTVNTGELFF,TGTGCCAGCAGTTTTACCGGGACTGTCAACACCGGGGAGCTGTTTTTT
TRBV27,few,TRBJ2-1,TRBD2,CASSPPRLAGGFSEQFF,TGTGCCAGCAGTCCCCCCCGACTAGCGGGAGGGTTTAGTGAGCAGTTCTTC
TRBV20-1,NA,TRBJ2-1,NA,CSAERGLVYNEQFF,TGCAGTGCTGAGAGGGGTCTTGTCTACAATGAGCAGTTCTTC
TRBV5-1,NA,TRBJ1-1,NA,CASRDSGEAFF,TGCGCCAGCAGGGATAGTGGGGAAGCTTTCTTT
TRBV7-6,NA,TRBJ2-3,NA,CASSRLENRKDTQYF,TGTGCCAGCAGCCGACTTGAGAACAGGAAGGATACGCAGTATTTT
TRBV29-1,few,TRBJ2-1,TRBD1,CSLGGQGGDLQFF,TGCAGTCTTGGGGGACAGGGAGGCGACTTGCAGTTCTTC
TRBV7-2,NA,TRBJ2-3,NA,CASSLYTLGLTSTDTQYF,TGTGCCAGCAGCTTATATACCCTAGGGCTAACAAGCACAGATACGCAGTATTTT
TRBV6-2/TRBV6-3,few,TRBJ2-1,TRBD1,CASSYSTGGDFYNEQFF,TGTGCCAGCAGTTACTCGACAGGGGGGGATTTCTACAATGAGCAGTTCTTC
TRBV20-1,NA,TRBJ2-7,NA,CSARTGITKNPYEQYF,TGCAGTGCTAGAACGGGGATCACGAAAAATCCCTACGAGCAGTACTTC
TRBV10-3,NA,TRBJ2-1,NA,CAISEQGVSEQFF,TGTGCCATCAGTGAGCAGGGAGTGAGTGAGCAGTTCTTC
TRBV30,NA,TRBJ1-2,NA,CAWSSNGGYTF,TGTGCCTGGAGTTCCAATGGTGGCTACACCTTC
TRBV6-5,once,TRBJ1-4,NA,CASSQQGFNEKLFF,TGTGCCAGCAGTCAACAGGGTTTCAATGAAAAACTGTTTTTT
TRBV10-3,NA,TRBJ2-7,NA,CAISESGPGYEQYF,TGTGCCATCAGTGAGTCGGGCCCTGGCTACGAGCAGTACTTC
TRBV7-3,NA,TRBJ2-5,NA,CASSPVPGQGIQETQYF,TGTGCCAGCAGCCCAGTTCCGGGACAAGGGATCCAAGAGACCCAGTACTTC
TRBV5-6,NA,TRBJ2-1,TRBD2,CARSGLAENNEQFF,TGTGCCCGCAGCGGACTAGCGGAGAACAATGAGCAGTTCTTC
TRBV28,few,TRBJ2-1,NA,CASSLFYNEQFF,TGTGCCAGCAGTTTATTTTACAATGAGCAGTTCTTC
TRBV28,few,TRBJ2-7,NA,CASIGRQTYEQYF,TGTGCCAGCATTGGCAGGCAAACCTACGAGCAGTACTTC
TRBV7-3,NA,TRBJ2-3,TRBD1,CASSLIRGTTDTQYF,TGTGCCAGCAGCTTAATCAGGGGGACAACAGATACGCAGTATTTT
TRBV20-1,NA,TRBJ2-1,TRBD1,CSARDHGQGAYNEQFF,TGCAGTGCTAGAGATCACGGGCAGGGGGCCTACAATGAGCAGTTCTTC
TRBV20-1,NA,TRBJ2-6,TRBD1,CSAGTGTSGANVLTF,TGCAGTGCTGGGACAGGGACCTCTGGGGCCAACGTCCTGACTTTC
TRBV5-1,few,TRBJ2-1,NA,CASGKSGLSSYNEQFF,TGCGCCAGCGGAAAATCCGGGTTGAGCTCCTACAATGAGCAGTTCTTC
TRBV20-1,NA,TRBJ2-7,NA,CSARATEFYEQYF,TGCAGTGCTAGAGCAACAGAATTTTACGAGCAGTACTTC
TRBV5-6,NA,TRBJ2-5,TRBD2,CASSNLAGALQETQYF,TGTGCCAGCAGCAACCTAGCGGGAGCCCTACAAGAGACCCAGTACTTC
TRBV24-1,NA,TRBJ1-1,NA,CATSPTGSSTEAFF,TGTGCCACCAGTCCGACAGGATCGAGCACTGAAGCTTTCTTT
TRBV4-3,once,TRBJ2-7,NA,CASSQDRGTYYEQYF,TGCGCCAGCAGCCAAGATCGAGGCACGTACTACGAGCAGTACTTC
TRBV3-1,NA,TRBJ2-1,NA,CASSQDRSEQFF,TGTGCCAGCAGCCAAGATCGAAGTGAGCAGTTCTTC
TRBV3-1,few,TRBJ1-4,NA,CASSRSNEKLFF,TGTGCCAGCAGCCGAAGTAATGAAAAACTGTTTTTT
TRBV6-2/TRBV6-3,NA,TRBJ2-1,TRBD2,CASSKLAGSYNEQFF,TGTGCCAGCAGTAAACTAGCGGGATCCTACAATGAGCAGTTCTTC
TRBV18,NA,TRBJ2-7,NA,CASSPVQSYEQYF,TGTGCCAGCTCACCGGTGCAGTCCTACGAGCAGTACTTC
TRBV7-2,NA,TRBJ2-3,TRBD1,CASSLDRVSTDTQYF,TGTGCCAGCAGCCTGGACAGGGTTAGCACAGATACGCAGTATTTT
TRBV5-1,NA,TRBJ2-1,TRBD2,CASSFVGTSGGNNEQFF,TGCGCCAGCAGCTTCGTAGGAACTAGCGGGGGAAATAATGAGCAGTTCTTC
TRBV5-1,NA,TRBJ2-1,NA,CASSLEIAGEQFF,TGCGCCAGCAGCTTGGAAATAGCAGGAGAGCAGTTCTTC
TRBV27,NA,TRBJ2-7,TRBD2,CASTRTSGSSYNEQYF,TGTGCCAGCACTCGGACTAGCGGGAGTTCCTACAATGAGCAGTACTTC
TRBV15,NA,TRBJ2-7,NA,CATSRDGALSRDEQYF,TGTGCCACCAGCAGAGATGGGGCCCTCTCTAGGGACGAGCAGTACTTC
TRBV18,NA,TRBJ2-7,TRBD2,CASSVSSGRYNEQYF,TGTGCCAGCTCAGTGTCTAGCGGGAGATACAATGAGCAGTACTTC
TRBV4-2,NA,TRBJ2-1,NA,CASSQVGGARHEQFF,TGTGCCAGCAGCCAAGTAGGGGGGGCTCGCCATGAGCAGTTCTTC
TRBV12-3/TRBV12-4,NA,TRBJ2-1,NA,CASRGGTYNEQFF,TGTGCCAGCAGGGGGGGGACATACAATGAGCAGTTCTTC
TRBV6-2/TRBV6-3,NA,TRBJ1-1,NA,CASSRKQPNTEAFF,TGTGCCAGCAGTAGAAAACAGCCGAACACTGAAGCTTTCTTT
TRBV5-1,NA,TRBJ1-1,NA,CASSIGTPNTEAFF,TGCGCCAGCAGCATCGGGACCCCTAACACTGAAGCTTTCTTT
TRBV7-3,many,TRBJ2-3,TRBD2,CASSPAGGTDTQYF,TGTGCCAGCTCACCAGCGGGGGGCACAGATACGCAGTATTTT
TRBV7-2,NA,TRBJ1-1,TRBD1,CAAGRGRNTEAFF,TGTGCCGCGGGCAGGGGGCGCAACACTGAAGCTTTCTTT
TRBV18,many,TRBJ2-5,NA,CASSPPGVETQYF,TGTGCCAGCAGCCCCCCCGGGGTCGAGACCCAGTACTTC
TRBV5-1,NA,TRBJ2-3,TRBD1,CASSPRDRDYTQYF,TGCGCCAGCAGCCCCCGGGACAGGGATTATACGCAGTATTTT
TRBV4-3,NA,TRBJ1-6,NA,CASSQDGMMDSPLHF,TGCGCCAGCAGCCAAGACGGGATGATGGATTCACCCCTCCACTTT
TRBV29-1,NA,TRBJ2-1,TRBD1,CSVEGQTGTGTYNEQFF,TGCAGCGTTGAGGGGCAGACCGGGACAGGGACTTACAATGAGCAGTTCTTC
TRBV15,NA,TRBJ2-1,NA,CATSRLPPYNEQFF,TGTGCCACCAGCAGGTTGCCACCGTACAATGAGCAGTTCTTC
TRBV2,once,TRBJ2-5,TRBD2,CASSELAGGPPINEQYF,TGTGCCAGCAGTGAATTGGCGGGAGGGCCCCCAATCAATGAGCAGTACTTC
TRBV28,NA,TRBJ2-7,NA,CASSLTHPSYEQYF,TGTGCCAGCAGTCTAACCCATCCTTCCTACGAGCAGTACTTC
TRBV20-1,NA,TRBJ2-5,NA,CSARPFRRLQETQYF,TGCAGTGCTAGACCATTCCGGCGCCTACAAGAGACCCAGTACTTC
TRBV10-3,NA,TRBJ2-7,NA,CAIKGDASAVNEQYF,TGTGCCATCAAAGGGGATGCTAGCGCCGTCAATGAGCAGTACTTC
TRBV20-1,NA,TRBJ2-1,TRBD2,CSVKTTSGSEQFF,TGCAGTGTTAAAACGACTAGCGGGAGCGAGCAGTTCTTC
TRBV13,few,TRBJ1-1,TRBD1,CASSPHRGAEAFF,TGTGCCAGCAGCCCACACAGGGGTGCTGAAGCTTTCTTT
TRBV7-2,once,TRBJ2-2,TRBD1,CASSALTGVELFF,TGTGCCAGCAGCGCCCTTACAGGGGTCGAGCTGTTTTTT
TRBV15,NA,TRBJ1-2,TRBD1,CATSTQQGNYGYTF,TGTGCCACCAGCACTCAACAGGGGAACTATGGCTACACCTTC
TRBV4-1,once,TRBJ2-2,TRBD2,CASSQVFGGRAGELFF,TGCGCCAGCAGCCAAGTTTTCGGCGGGAGGGCCGGGGAGCTGTTTTTT
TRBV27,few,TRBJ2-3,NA,CASSLSPGTQYF,TGTGCCAGCAGTTTATCACCGGGTACGCAGTATTTT